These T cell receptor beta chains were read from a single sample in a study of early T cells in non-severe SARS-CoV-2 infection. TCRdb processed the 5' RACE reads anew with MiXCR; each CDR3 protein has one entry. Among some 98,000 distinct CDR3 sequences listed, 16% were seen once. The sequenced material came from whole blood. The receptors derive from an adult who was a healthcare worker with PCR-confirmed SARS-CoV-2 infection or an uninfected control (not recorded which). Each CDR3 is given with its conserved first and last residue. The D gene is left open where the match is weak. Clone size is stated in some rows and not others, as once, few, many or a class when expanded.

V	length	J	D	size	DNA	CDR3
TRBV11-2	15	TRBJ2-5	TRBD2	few	TGTGCCAGCAGCTTTACTAGCGGGGGTGTTGAGACCCAGTACTTC	CASSFTSGGVETQYF
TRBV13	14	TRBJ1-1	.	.	TGTGCCAGCAGCTTAAGGGGGAGGAACACTGAAGCTTTCTTT	CASSLRGRNTEAFF
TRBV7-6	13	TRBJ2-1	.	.	TGTGCCAGCAGCCCAGACGACGGACCAAAGCAGTTCTTC	CASSPDDGPKQFF
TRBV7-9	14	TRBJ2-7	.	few	TGTGCCAGCAGCTCCCCGGGGTACGGTAACGAGCAGTACTTC	CASSSPGYGNEQYF
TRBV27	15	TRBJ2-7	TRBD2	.	TGTGCCAGCAGACCTAGCGGGAGGGCCTCCTACGAGCAGTACTTC	CASRPSGRASYEQYF
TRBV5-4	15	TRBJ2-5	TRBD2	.	TGTGCCAGCAGCTCTGGACTAGCGGGGCAAGAGACCCAGTACTTC	CASSSGLAGQETQYF
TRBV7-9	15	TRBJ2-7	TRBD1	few	TGTGCCAGCAGCTTGCCGGGACAGGGGGCCGGCGAGCAGTACTTC	CASSLPGQGAGEQYF
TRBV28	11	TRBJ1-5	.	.	TGTGCCAGCAGTTTTGGGCAGCCCCAGCATTTT	CASSFGQPQHF
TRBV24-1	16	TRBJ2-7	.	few	TGTGCCACCAGTGATTCTCGGGCTGACGACCCCTACGAGCAGTACTTC	CATSDSRADDPYEQYF
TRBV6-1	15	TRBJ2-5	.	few	TGTGCCAGCAGTGAAGTGGGACACCCCCCTGAGACCCAGTACTTC	CASSEVGHPPETQYF
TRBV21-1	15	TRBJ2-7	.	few	TGTGCCAGCAGCAAAGGGAGGGACTCACATTACGAGCAGTACTTC	CASSKGRDSHYEQYF
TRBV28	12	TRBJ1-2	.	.	TGTGCCAGCACCTTAGGGTCCTTTGGCTACACCTTC	CASTLGSFGYTF
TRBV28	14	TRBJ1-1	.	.	TGTGCCAGCAGATACCCACAGGGACACACTGAAGCTTTCTTT	CASRYPQGHTEAFF